These T cell receptor beta chains were read from a single sample in a study of control samples from healthy donors and cancer patients. Libraries were prepared by immunoSEQ multiplex PCR; TCRdb keeps only in-frame clonotypes and omits some of them. The sample yields about 140,000 clones, 80% to 95% seen once. The sequencing input was blood. These receptor sequences come from a man aged 25 to 45 in good health. Each CDR3 is given with its conserved first and last residue. The order of the fields is D gene, CDR3 length, clone size, V gene, J gene, CDR3 protein, CDR3 DNA. A D gene is named only where the DNA matches it firmly. Clone size appears in some rows only: once, few, many, or a class for an expanded clone.

NA	13	NA	TRBV7-2	TRBJ2-3	CASSLGLTDTQYF	TGTGCCAGCAGCTTAGGTCTTACAGATACGCAGTATTTT
NA	17	once	TRBV14	TRBJ1-1	CASSQVTAITSLTEAFF	TGTGCCAGCAGCCAAGTCACAGCCATAACTAGTCTCACTGAAGCTTTCTTT
NA	15	NA	TRBV19	TRBJ1-1	CASKAGFDGRTEAFF	TGTGCCAGTAAAGCAGGATTCGACGGAAGGACTGAAGCTTTCTTT
TRBD1	15	NA	TRBV10-3	TRBJ2-5	CAISESRGQGETQYF	TGTGCCATCAGTGAGTCGAGGGGACAGGGGGAGACCCAGTACTTC
TRBD2	14	NA	TRBV5-4	TRBJ2-5	CASSLDTSVKTQYF	TGTGCCAGCAGCTTGGATACTAGCGTCAAGACCCAGTACTTC
NA	15	NA	TRBV19	TRBJ2-1	CASSTPRPRDNEQFF	TGTGCCAGTAGTACTCCCCGACCCAGGGACAATGAGCAGTTCTTC
NA	13	few	TRBV19	TRBJ1-5	CASSANRVQPQHF	TGTGCCAGTAGTGCAAACAGGGTTCAGCCCCAGCATTTT
NA	14	NA	TRBV7-9	TRBJ1-2	CASSLGGNNYGYTF	TGTGCCAGCAGCTTAGGAGGTAACAACTATGGCTACACCTTC
NA	16	NA	TRBV30	TRBJ1-2	CAWSLNVALANYGYTF	TGTGCCTGGAGTTTAAATGTGGCTTTAGCTAACTATGGCTACACCTTC
NA	17	once	TRBV28	TRBJ2-5	CASSSMGRGTARETQYF	TGTGCCAGCAGTTCGATGGGCCGCGGAACCGCCCGGGAGACCCAGTACTTC
NA	12	NA	TRBV2	TRBJ2-3	CASTGSTDTQYF	TGTGCCAGCACGGGGAGCACAGATACGCAGTATTTT